The present T cell receptor beta chain was sequenced within a study of cytotoxic CD8 clonotypes in ibrutinib-treated CLL. General study results and limits: Samples from sustained-remission and progressing patients were taken at different times. The public clonotypes identified were infrequent and showed contraction or stability on treatment. Elevated clonality accompanied ibrutinib response, with a return toward baseline values at progression.

The repertoire was sequenced with immunoSEQ multiplex PCR; TCRdb's copy has only in-frame clones and lacks some. The table shows 200,000 to 250,000 clones, with 75% to 80% occurring only once. This clone was detected once. No antigen is known for it. The V end lost 5 bases, the J end lost 4 bases, and 14 bases lay between the germline ends. Germline loops: CDR1 LNHDA, CDR2 SQIVND (reference sequence). This CDR3 spans 15 amino acids. This receptor was taken from a human donor with chronic lymphocytic leukemia. This chain uses TRBV19 with TRBJ1-4; TRBD1 is a possible D gene (5 bases). The sequencing used PBMCs, collected after 12 months of ibrutinib treatment. In DNA, the CDR3 is TGTGCCAGTAGTCGCCATGCAGGGAATAATGAAAAACTGTTTTTT. Translating gives CASSRHAGNNEKLFF.